This TCR beta chain was captured by sequencing in a study of blood T cell repertoires in acute mononucleosis (TCRdb year 2020). With respect to the entire study: Convalescent samples, which represented the memory response, were taken 5 to 8 months after the acute presentation. A mean blood EBV load of 3.8 log10 genome copies per million B cells was observed during acute infection, and a mean blood EBV load of 2.5 to 3 was observed at convalescence.

Total RNA from at least 8,000 sorted tetramer+ CD8 T cells was reverse transcribed into cDNA for TCR profiling. PCR amplification of CDR3 regions used primers annealing to V and J regions and added unique molecular identifiers so that templates could be tracked. TCRalpha and TCRbeta chains were profiled using the immunoSEQ platform, including its sequencing and error-correction standards. The source study handled its data this way. Clonal copy numbers were corrected for sequencing and PCR errors, and CDR3s were defined according to IMGT conventions. Analysis was restricted to productive rearrangements and was performed with immunoSEQ Analyzer versions 2.0 and 3.0, and gene-pairing frequencies were further processed in Microsoft Excel. Circos plots were used to display V-J pairings, and MEME together with a custom motifSearch program was used to find CDR3 motifs. The OLGA algorithm was used to calculate the probability of generation of TCR sequences. A clonotype seen at both visits was called persistent, a clonotype seen only at the acute visit was called nonpersistent, and a clonotype seen only at convalescence was called de novo. Any amino acid clonotype used by more than one donor was defined as a public TCR. TCRdb took over this immuneACCESS table, retaining in-frame rearrangements with V and J assigned. Such tables are incomplete; in checked studies, under half of the missing clones stem from an unresolved V gene, and the remainder is unexplained. That table is the source of V, J and clone size, and D and trimming were worked out from the DNA. The sample table contains about 800 clones; only one count was recorded for 32% of them. Clones ranked in the top ten supply roughly 49% of the sample.

CDR1 and CDR2, looked up from the germline V gene, are SQVTM and ANQGSEA. The CDR3 covers 13 residues, taking in both the cysteine and the phenylalanine. Kept here is only the CDR3 DNA, which spans 39 bases and is read in frame from base 1. Notes on this clone: Mismatch with germline at one junction end may stem from a read error.

Beyond this particular receptor, the publication reports: With just a few donors in the cohort, the group averages were based on very few individuals. Both chains seemed to play a part in GLC-BM selection, with public TCRbeta motifs on BV14-BJ2 and BV20-BJ1 appearing together with a TCRalpha motif on AV5-AJ31. Because only a fraction of each donor's blood was analyzed, sampling error might partly explain the low overlap between acute and convalescent clonotypes. Just around 8.3% of the unique acute clonotypes remained in convalescence, but these persisting clonotypes accounted for most of the response, and new, diverse de novo clonotypes seemingly replaced the other acute clonotypes.

The time point label, read with the paper, signifies: convalescence about 6 months (5-8 months) after acute presentation (visit 7). The study tracked CD8 T cell responses to two immunodominant EBV epitopes, BRLF1 109 (YVL-BR) and BMLF1 280 (GLC-BM), over primary infection. A positive serum heterophile antibody test and EBV viral capsid antigen-specific IgM indicated primary EBV infection. Magnetic positive selection (MACS) was first used to enrich total CD8 T cells from PBMCs. A FACSAria III was used to sort live CD3+ CD8+ tetramer+ cells to over 95% purity. A PE-conjugated tetramer loaded with the BMLF1 280-288 peptide was used for cell sorting. Directly ex vivo after tetramer sorting, the TCR repertoires of EBV epitope-specific CD8 T cells were deep-sequenced at acute infection and at convalescence. Donors were three people aged about 18 to 29 with clinical acute infectious mononucleosis and laboratory evidence of primary EBV infection. Heparinized peripheral blood was drawn at clinical presentation with mononucleosis symptoms and again about 6 months later. PBMCs were isolated by Ficoll-Paque density gradient centrifugation.

This receptor chain uses TRBV29-1 and TRBJ2-3; the D region may be TRBD1 or TRBD2, each matching 5 bases equally. This clonotype originated in a man between 18 and 29 years old with infectious mononucleosis caused by EBV. Sequencing was performed on EBV GLC epitope tetramer+ CD8+ T cells sorted from PBMCs, taken during convalescence from infectious mononucleosis. Explained via the paper, the cell subset or site label denotes: CD8 T cells binding tetramer with EBV BMLF1 280-288 peptide (GLC-BM). The CDR3 reads as follows: CSVAGTLTDTLYF. The DNA sequence is TGCAGCGTTGCCGGGACCCTCACAGATACGCTGTATTTT.